The 5 T cell receptor beta chains reported below all come from one sample, sequenced in a study of blood T cell repertoires in COVID-19. Clones were sequenced by immunoSEQ multiplex PCR, and TCRdb holds only the in-frame ones, with some missing. The sample holds some 120,000 clones; around 89% are singletons and the top ten take more than 1.5%. The sample taken for sequencing was peripheral blood. These TCRs come from a human donor in a cohort sampled during active COVID-19.

V and J are TRBV27 and TRBJ1-1, with 8 positions matching TRBD1. V lost 5 bases to trimming and J lost 4 bases; unmatched junction nucleotides: 9. CDR3 size: 15 residues. Per the germline V gene, CDR1 is MNHEY and CDR2 is SMNVEV (reference sequence). The CDR3 DNA is TGTGCCAGCAGTCCGTCTCGGACAGGGACCACTGAAGCTTTCTTT. This encodes CASSPSRTGTTEAFF.

Only one count was recorded for this clone. The chain has TRBV19 and TRBJ1-3; tentative D call: TRBD1 (5 bases). Trimming took off 7 bases at V and 2 bases at J, with 18 bases between the two ends. The CDR3 is made up of 16 amino acids. The germline gives CDR1 LNHDA, CDR2 SQIVND (reference sequence). For the CDR3, the DNA is TGTGCCAGTAACCCCCTCGGGGGGAAAGCTGGAAACACCATATATTTT. This encodes CASNPLGGKAGNTIYF.

V is TRBV25-1 and J is TRBJ1-1, with a weak D call TRBD1 (5 bases). Germline V gives CDR1 MGHDK, CDR2 SYGVNS. The CDR3 has 15 amino acids. Trimming pared 3 bases from V and 0 bases from J, leaving 11 bases between. The CDR3 sequence is CASSDSRGLNTEAFF. The CDR3, as DNA: TGTGCCAGCAGTGATTCAAGGGGTTTGAACACTGAAGCTTTCTTT.

The gene calls are TRBV6-6 and TRBJ2-6, with a weak D call TRBD2 (6 bases). Germline loops: CDR1 MNHNY, CDR2 SVGAGI (reference sequence). This CDR3 has 18 amino acids. With 5 bases removed from V and 0 bases from J, the gap between germline ends came to 17 bases. The CDR3 coding sequence is TGTGCCAGCAGTCGACCCCGGCGGGACCCCTCTGGGGCCAACGTCCTGACTTTC. Encoded protein: CASSRPRRDPSGANVLTF.

The chain links TRBV5-1 to TRBJ2-1, with no clear D. In germline, CDR1 is SGHRS, CDR2 YFSETQ. The CDR3 has 14 residues. V lost 0 bases, J lost 7 bases, and 11 bases lay in between. The CDR3 spells CASSLVPEANEQFF. The DNA of the CDR3 is TGCGCCAGCAGCTTGGTACCCGAGGCGAATGAGCAGTTCTTC.